The sequence of this T cell receptor beta chain was determined in a study of blood T cell repertoires in COVID-19. As processed by the authors: Quantification of nucleated cells was approximated via reference gene primer amplification. The method was immunoSEQ multiplex PCR; TCRdb's version includes in-frame clones alone and lacks a portion of them. The DNA gave D and trimming, while V, J and clone size come from that table. The table shows approximately 220,000 clones, with roughly 80% occurring only once. Ages ranged from about 18 to 89 years, with residence in about 24 US areas. Which cohort a participant joined came from the clinical history participants gave. People in the exposed group encountered a COVID-19 case within 2 weeks before entering the study. CDR1 and CDR2 (germline): LNHDA, SQIVND (reference sequence). The CDR3 is made up of 14 amino acids. With 3 bases removed from V and 6 bases from J, the gap between germline ends came to 14 bases.

Specimen: PBMCs or T cells enriched from blood (not recorded which). The sequence came from a woman between 40 and 55 years old who had been exposed to COVID-19. The chain carries TRBV19 and TRBJ1-1; D perhaps matches TRBD1 (6 bases). CDR3 sequence (DNA): TGTGCCAGTAGTATGTGGACTGACAGGCCTGAAGCTTTCTTT. Protein: CASSMWTDRPEAFF.